These 30 T cell receptor beta chains originate from one sample sequenced in a study of shared clonotypes between healthy human individuals. Libraries were prepared by immunoSEQ multiplex PCR; TCRdb keeps only in-frame clonotypes and omits some of them. The table includes a few million clones, 90% to 95% detected once. Sequencing was done on a sample of naive CD4+ T cells sorted from blood. Documented subset: CD45RA+ positively selected. These TCRs come from a man aged 18 to 29 in good health.

The chain carries TRBV18 and TRBJ1-4; TRBD1 aligns across 9 bases. With 2 bases clipped from V and 8 bases from J, the junction kept 6 bases outside the gene matches. This CDR3 is 15 amino acids long. The germline V gene encodes CDR1 KGHSH and CDR2 LQKENI. The CDR3 loop reads CASSPGTGRREKLFF. CDR3 coding DNA: TGTGCCAGCTCACCAGGGACAGGGCGTCGAGAAAAACTGTTTTTT. The full variable domain, in which reference TRBV18 and TRBJ1-4 provide the parts outside the CDR3, is NAGVMQNPRHLVRRRGQEARLRCSPMKGHSHVYWYRQLPEEGLKFMVYLQKENIIDESGMPKERFSAEFPKEGPSILRIQQVVRGDSAAYFCASSPGTGRREKLFFGSGTQLSVL.

V and J are TRBV18 and TRBJ2-7; TRBD1 might be the D (5 bases). This CDR3 comprises 14 residues. Germline loops: CDR1 KGHSH, CDR2 LQKENI. Trimming cost V 3 bases and J 6 bases, with 15 bases left between them. CDR3 residues: CASSPVQVPGEQYF. DNA of the CDR3: TGTGCCAGCTCACCCGTACAGGTACCTGGCGAGCAGTACTTC.

V and J are TRBV25-1 and TRBJ2-1, with 13 bases fitting TRBD2. CDR3 length: 15 residues. The germline V gene has CDR1 MGHDK and CDR2 SYGVNS. V was pared by 7 bases and J by 4 bases, with 4 bases of the junction left unmatched. Here the CDR3 reads CASTGTSGNYNEQFF. In DNA, the CDR3 is TGTGCCAGCACCGGGACTAGCGGGAATTACAATGAGCAGTTCTTC.

The chain is built from TRBV10-3 and TRBJ2-3; the D is unclear. V lost 8 bases and J 2 bases, leaving 8 bases between the germline ends. The CDR3 runs to 12 residues. The germline gives CDR1 ENHRY, CDR2 SYGVKD. CDR3 DNA sequence: TGTGCCATCTCTGGGATCACAGATACGCAGTATTTT. Protein: CAISGITDTQYF.

CDR3 loop: CASINQGGTGNTIYF. In nucleotides, the CDR3 is TGTGCCAGCATCAATCAGGGGGGCACGGGAAACACCATATATTTT. The chain links TRBV6-6 to TRBJ1-3; 7 nucleotides align to TRBD1. J gave up 4 bases and V 7 bases, and 10 bases lay outside the gene matches. Germline V CDR1 and CDR2: MNHNY, SVGAGI (reference sequence). The CDR3 loop spans 15 amino acids.

The gene calls are TRBV5-5 and TRBJ2-7, with 7 bases matching TRBD1. The ends lost 5 bases at V and 7 bases at J; junction bases unmatched: 12. CDR3 length: 14 amino acids. Germline V gene lookup returns CDR1 SGHKS and CDR2 YYEKEE (reference sequence). Written as DNA, the CDR3 is TGTGCCAGCAGTTGGGGACAGCACATGGGAGAGCAGTACTTC. Its protein product is CASSWGQHMGEQYF.

The genes are TRBV21-1 and TRBJ2-7; the tabulated D call, TRBD1, remains unverified against the DNA. TRBV21-1 is deemed a pseudogene. This CDR3 is built from 14 residues. The CDR3: CASSTWTEAYEQYF. In DNA, the CDR3 is TGTGCCAGCAGCACTTGGACAGAAGCCTACGAGCAGTACTTC.

The chain is built from TRBV2 and TRBJ1-6; the match to TRBD1 covers 8 bases. The trim removed 7 bases at V and 8 bases at J, leaving 4 bases unmatched. CDR1 and CDR2 (germline): SNHLY, FYNNEI. The CDR3 extends over 13 amino acids. CDR3 sequence reads: CASNGQGDSPLHF. CDR3 bases: TGTGCCAGCAACGGACAGGGTGATTCACCCCTCCACTTT.

The chain carries TRBV10-3 and TRBJ2-1; TRBD2 matches 9 bases. Per the germline V gene, CDR1 is ENHRY and CDR2 is SYGVKD. V lost 6 bases and J lost 3; bases outside the gene matches: 3. The CDR3 is made up of 14 amino acids. The CDR3 protein is CAISASGNYNEQFF. CDR3 nucleotides: TGTGCCATCAGCGCTAGCGGGAACTACAATGAGCAGTTCTTC.

The chain is built from TRBV28 and TRBJ2-3, with 14 bases identical to TRBD2. V lost 5 bases, J lost 4 bases, and 5 bases stayed unmatched. CDR1 is MDHEN and CDR2 is SYDVKM in the germline V gene. The CDR3 sequence is 16 residues long. This CDR3 reads CASSPTSGGGPDTQYF. DNA of the CDR3: TGTGCCAGCAGTCCGACTAGCGGGGGGGGGCCAGATACGCAGTATTTT.

The V and J genes are TRBV19 and TRBJ2-2; D unresolved. Germline CDR1 is LNHDA and CDR2 is SQIVND (reference sequence). The CDR3 is made up of 13 amino acids. V lost 7 bases and J 5 bases, leaving 11 bases between the germline ends. This CDR3 reads CASNTMGTGELFF. CDR3 in DNA: TGTGCCAGTAATACAATGGGGACCGGGGAGCTGTTTTTT.

The J gene is TRBJ2-6, the V gene TRBV5-5; 9 positions agree with TRBD2. This CDR3 region has 15 residues. Germline V gene sequence: CDR1 SGHKS, CDR2 YYEKEE (reference sequence). V shed 4 bases and J 3 bases; nucleotides not matched to a gene: 2. The CDR3 DNA reads TGTGCCAGCAGCCCTAGCGGGGTTGGGGCCAACGTCCTGACTTTC. Its protein is CASSPSGVGANVLTF.

This chain links TRBV2 with TRBJ1-2; D gene uncertain. Per the germline V gene, CDR1 is SNHLY and CDR2 is FYNNEI. Deletions cut 6 bases from V and 8 bases from J, with 10 bases between. The CDR3 totals 11 residues. DNA for the CDR3: TGTGCCAGCAGAGGCGGGAACGGCTACACCTTC. It codes for CASRGGNGYTF.

V and J are TRBV19 and TRBJ1-2, with TRBD1 identical over 8 bases. The CDR3 loop spans 15 amino acids. The J segment lost 4 bases and the V segment lost 0 bases, leaving 4 bases of the junction unmatched. The germline V gene has CDR1 LNHDA and CDR2 SQIVND (reference sequence). CDR3 bases: TGTGCCAGTAGTATAGAGACAGGGGTTACCTATGGCTACACCTTC. Amino acids: CASSIETGVTYGYTF. Looking up the rest from reference TRBV19 and TRBJ1-2 gives the full variable domain: DGGITQSPKYLFRKEGQNVTLSCEQNLNHDAMYWYRQDPGQGLRLIYYSQIVNDFQKGDIAEGYSVSREKKESFPLTVTSAQKNPTAFYLCASSIETGVTYGYTFGSGTRLTVV.

The rearrangement links TRBV4-1 to TRBJ1-2; 7 bases match TRBD1. The CDR3 has 14 amino acids. After removal of 8 bases from V and 1 base from J, the junction contained 7 bases not matched to a gene. Looked up from germline, CDR1 is MGHRA and CDR2 is YSYEKL. The CDR3 region has the DNA TGCGCCAGCGGGACAGTCTCCCTTAACTATGGCTACACCTTC. Protein: CASGTVSLNYGYTF.

The gene calls are TRBV15 and TRBJ2-1, with TRBD2 matching over 12 bases. The germline gives CDR1 LNHNV, CDR2 YYDKDF (reference sequence). The CDR3 spans 15 residues. Germline trimming cut 4 bases from V and 11 bases from J; bases unmatched to any gene: 9. In DNA, the CDR3 is TGTGCCACCAGCATCCGGGAGACTAGCGGGAGAAAGCAGTTCTTC. It codes for CATSIRETSGRKQFF.

Only one count was recorded for this clone. This sequence joins TRBV5-6 and TRBJ2-7, with D possibly being TRBD2 (6 bases). V gave up 4 bases and J gave up 2 bases, with 19 bases separating them. Germline CDR1 and CDR2: SGHDT and YYEEEE. The CDR3 consists of 16 residues. The CDR3: CASSRAGLASTYEQYF. In DNA, the CDR3 is TGTGCCAGCAGCCGGGCGGGGCTAGCGTCGACCTACGAGCAGTACTTC.

A word on this clone: The sample carries other DNA sequences with the same CDR3. This sequence joins TRBV27 and TRBJ2-5, with 8 bases fitting TRBD2. V lost 3 bases to trimming and J lost 2 bases; unmatched junction nucleotides: 2. This CDR3 is 14 amino acids long. Germline CDR1 is MNHEY and CDR2 is SMNVEV (reference sequence). The CDR3 sequence is CASSFAGGQETQYF. CDR3 coding DNA: TGTGCCAGCAGTTTCGCGGGGGGACAAGAGACCCAGTACTTC.

The chain couples TRBV18 to TRBJ2-7; 8 nucleotides match TRBD1. From germline, CDR1 is KGHSH and CDR2 LQKENI. The CDR3 is made up of 15 amino acids. V was pared by 3 bases and J by 2 bases, with 6 bases of the junction left unmatched. CDR3 sequence reads: CASSPVGQGPYEQYF. Here the CDR3 DNA reads TGTGCCAGCTCACCCGTAGGACAGGGACCCTACGAGCAGTACTTC.

The genes are TRBV19 and TRBJ2-2; D not certain. V lost 6 bases, J lost 0 bases, and 5 bases lay in between. CDR1 is LNHDA, CDR2 SQIVND, per germline (reference sequence). The CDR3 extends over 13 amino acids. In DNA, the CDR3 is TGTGCCAGTAGGTCAACGAACACCGGGGAGCTGTTTTTT. Translation gives CASRSTNTGELFF.

Regarding this clone: The identical CDR3 is also encoded by other nucleotide sequences in the sample. The chain uses TRBV5-1 and TRBJ2-2, with D perhaps TRBD1 (5 bases). This CDR3 region has 15 residues. The germline CDR1 and CDR2 sequences are SGHRS and YFSETQ. V dropped 1 base and J dropped 1 base, with 8 bases sitting between them. The CDR3 loop is CASSLTGQNTGELFF. The CDR3 DNA reads as TGCGCCAGCAGCTTGACAGGCCAGAACACCGGGGAGCTGTTTTTT.

This rearrangement joins TRBV11-3 to TRBJ2-7; no firm D call. Trimming pared 0 bases from V and 3 bases from J, leaving 6 bases between. CDR1 and CDR2 (germline): SGHNT, YENEEA. CDR3 length equals 13 residues. CDR3 DNA: TGTGCCAGCAGCTTAGATAACGGCTACGAGCAGTACTTC. It yields the protein CASSLDNGYEQYF.

The table lists this clone with a count of one. V is TRBV2 and J is TRBJ2-3, with D maybe TRBD1 (5 bases). There are 14 residues in the CDR3. V lost 10 bases and J 0 bases, leaving 14 bases between the germline ends. Germline V gene lookup returns CDR1 SNHLY and CDR2 FYNNEI. The DNA of the CDR3 is TGTGCCACCCGACAGAGTTCTAGCACAGATACGCAGTATTTT. As protein: CATRQSSSTDTQYF. Combining the CDR3 with reference TRBV2 and TRBJ2-3 gives the whole variable domain EPEVTQTPSHQVTQMGQEVILRCVPISNHLYFYWYRQILGQKVEFLVSFYNNEISEKSEIFDDQFSVERPDGSNFTLKIRSTKLEDSAMYFCATRQSSSTDTQYFGPGTRLTVL.

This rearrangement joins TRBV30 to TRBJ1-2; D is ambiguous. From germline, CDR1 is GTSNPN and CDR2 SVGIG (reference sequence). This CDR3 has 12 amino acids. The ends were cut back, 0 bases at V and 8 bases at J, with 10 bases in the middle. CDR3 in DNA: TGTGCCTGGAGTGTATGGGTGGGAGGCTACACCTTC. Translation: CAWSVWVGGYTF.

The chain employs TRBV2 and TRBJ2-5; 7 bases align to TRBD1. Germline assignment: CDR1 SNHLY and CDR2 FYNNEI. This CDR3 is 13 amino acids long. V lost 7 bases, J lost 5 bases, and 7 bases stayed unmatched. CDR3 sequence: CASKEGAGETQYF. CDR3 DNA sequence: TGTGCCAGCAAAGAGGGGGCAGGGGAGACCCAGTACTTC.

V is TRBV25-1 and J is TRBJ2-5, with 9 bases fitting TRBD2. Germline-derived CDR1 and CDR2 are MGHDK and SYGVNS. The junction had 6 bases not matched to a gene; V was cut back by 5 bases and J by 2 bases. The CDR3 totals 15 residues. The CDR3 DNA reads as TGTGCCAGCAGTCCGTTTAGCGGGGGTCAAGAGACCCAGTACTTC. Translated, it gives CASSPFSGGQETQYF.

The V call is TRBV2, the J call TRBJ2-2, with TRBD1 identical over 7 bases. Trimming at V came to 7 bases and at J to 2 bases, leaving 7 bases not matched to a gene. Germline V gene data show CDR1 as SNHLY and CDR2 as FYNNEI. This CDR3 contains 15 residues. This CDR3 reads CASTPRTGNTGELFF. Written as DNA, the CDR3 is TGTGCCAGCACACCCCGGACAGGCAACACCGGGGAGCTGTTTTTT.

The CDR3 protein is CASTRTSPSYEQYF. The CDR3 DNA reads as TGTGCCAGCACAAGGACTAGTCCTTCCTACGAGCAGTACTTC. The rearrangement uses TRBV6-5 and TRBJ2-7; TRBD2 matches 7 bases. Germline V gene data show CDR1 as MNHEY and CDR2 as SVGAGI. V was clipped by 7 bases and J by 1 base; unmatched bases: 7. The CDR3 consists of 14 residues.

This rearrangement joins TRBV29-1 to TRBJ2-5; TRBD1 or TRBD2 may be the D gene (5 bases each). Trimming left V 7 bases short and J 2 bases short, with 8 bases between. This CDR3 comprises 11 residues. Germline V CDR1 and CDR2: SQVTM, ANQGSEA. DNA for the CDR3: TGCAGCGGAGGGGATCAAGAGACCCAGTACTTC. Amino acids: CSGGDQETQYF. Variable domain in full (rest from reference TRBV29-1 and TRBJ2-5): SAVISQKPSRDICQRGTSLTIQCQVDSQVTMMFWYRQQPGQSLTLIATANQGSEATYESGFVIDKFPISRPNLTFSTLTVSNMSPEDSSIYLCSGGDQETQYFGPGTRLLVL.

V and J are TRBV6-6 and TRBJ2-3, with D uncertain. Looked up from germline, CDR1 is MNHNY and CDR2 is SVGAGI (reference sequence). The CDR3 is made up of 14 amino acids. The V and J ends lost 8 bases and 6 bases respectively, with 18 bases between them. CDR3 in amino acids: CASSVGGSLDTQYF. The CDR3 nucleotides read TGTGCCAGCTCAGTTGGTGGCTCCTTGGATACGCAGTATTTT.